Listed here are 8 T cell receptor beta chains from one sample, sequenced in a study of T cells in Graves' hyperthyroidism and ophthalmopathy. RNA transcripts yielded amplified TCR beta CDR3 regions. A first-round RT-PCR of the TCR CDR3 used the HTBI primer set. TCRdb re-analysed the multiplex PCR reads in MiXCR, keeping a single row per CDR3 protein. Among fewer than 550,000 distinct CDR3 sequences listed, approximately 15% were seen once. The source material was blood. The receptor source for this set is a woman aged 18-29 years with Graves' hyperthyroidism.

The chain carries TRBV20-1 and TRBJ1-3; D not certain. The V gene's germline CDR1 is DFQATT and CDR2 SNEGSKA (reference sequence). Trimming took off 3 bases at V and 0 bases at J, with 12 bases between the two ends. The CDR3 runs to 15 residues. The CDR3 here is CSASPHTISGNTIYF. CDR3 nucleotide sequence: TGCAGTGCTAGCCCCCACACCATCTCTGGAAACACCATATATTTT.

This clonotype was recorded at least ten times. The chain links TRBV7-2 to TRBJ2-1, with 8 bases identical to TRBD2. The CDR3 loop spans 18 amino acids. CDR1 and CDR2 (germline): SGHTA, FQGNSA. V lost 3 bases, J lost 7 bases, and 17 bases stayed unmatched. DNA for the CDR3: TGTGCCAGCAGCTTGCCCACCCGGTGGGGCGGGAGGCAGAATGAGCAGTTCTTC. Translation: CASSLPTRWGGRQNEQFF.

This clonotype was detected ten times or more. The chain has TRBV7-3 and TRBJ2-5; D possibly corresponds to TRBD2 (5 bases). The V and J ends lost 5 bases and 2 bases respectively, with 18 bases between them. CDR3 length: 16 residues. Germline lookup yields CDR1 SGHTA and CDR2 FQGTGA. As DNA, the CDR3 is TGTGCCAGCAGCCCGCAGCGGCAAAGCCCACAAGAGACCCAGTACTTC. Translation: CASSPQRQSPQETQYF.

This clonotype showed up just a few times. The junction shows a germline mismatch at one end, possibly a read error. The rearrangement links TRBV12-3 or TRBV12-4 to TRBJ1-2, with TRBD1 matching 7 bases. This CDR3 contains 15 residues. The CDR3 nucleotides are TGTGCCAGCAGTTATTGGGGACAGCCCAACTGTGGCTACACCTTC. Its protein product is CASSYWGQPNCGYTF.

This clonotype was recorded many times. The V call is TRBV5-6, the J call TRBJ1-1; TRBD1 is a possible D gene (5 bases). CDR1 and CDR2 from the germline V gene are SGHDT and YYEEEE. The V end lost 4 bases, the J end lost 5 bases, and 12 bases lay between the germline ends. This CDR3 is 13 amino acids long. The CDR3 loop is CASSPGLRTEAFF. CDR3 coding DNA: TGTGCCAGCAGCCCGGGACTGCGAACTGAAGCTTTCTTT. The full variable domain, with the rest looked up from reference TRBV5-6 and TRBJ1-1, is DAGVTQSPTHLIKTRGQQVTLRCSPKSGHDTVSWYQQALGQGPQFIFQYYEEEERQRGNFPDRFSGHQFPNYSSELNVNALLLGDSALYLCASSPGLRTEAFFGQGTRLTVV.

V is TRBV2 and J is TRBJ2-5; 12 bases agree with TRBD2. The germline V gene encodes CDR1 SNHLY and CDR2 FYNNEI. V lost 5 bases and J lost 5; bases outside the gene matches: 9. This CDR3 is built from 16 residues. In nucleotides, the CDR3 is TGTGCCAGCAGTTACGAGGCTAGCGGGGGGGCGGAGACCCAGTACTTC. Encoded protein: CASSYEASGGAETQYF.

Only a few counts were recorded for this clonotype. V is TRBV7-2 and J is TRBJ1-2, with D possibly matching TRBD1 (5 bases). Trimming took 2 bases from V and 4 from J, leaving 11 bases between them. Germline assignment: CDR1 SGHTA and CDR2 FQGNSA. The CDR3 runs to 14 residues. CDR3 nucleotide sequence: TGTGCCAGCAGCTTACTAGGGGCGGGCTATGGCTACACCTTC. Translated, it gives CASSLLGAGYGYTF.

This clonotype was counted only a few times. The V and J genes are TRBV6-1 and TRBJ1-6; weak D call: TRBD1 (5 bases). V was trimmed by 7 bases and J by 6 bases, leaving 19 bases between them. CDR3 length: 16 residues. Germline loops: CDR1 MNHNS, CDR2 SASEGT. The CDR3 DNA reads as TGTGCCAGCACCAGAAAACCCGGGACCCTTAATTCACCCCTCCACTTT. Amino acids: CASTRKPGTLNSPLHF.